The entry below describes one T cell receptor beta chain. There are many counts of this clonotype. Its antigen is still unknown. The sample holds no much larger clone one base away, and base qualities are not on file. This specimen belongs to a study of CD8 T cells in ankylosing spondylitis (dated by TCRdb to 2016 to 2017). Notes on the research overall: To find TCR variants linked to disease, the study profiled T cell receptor beta repertoires in ankylosing spondylitis patients and healthy donors. The whole study cohort included 85 to 120 healthy donors and around 24 ankylosing spondylitis patients. Peripheral blood was sampled, and synovial fluid was additionally collected from ankylosing spondylitis patients. The full study reports these points: A CD8+ phenotype was shown by the disease-linked clones, which were found at relatively low frequencies in peripheral blood. Blood from ankylosing spondylitis patients appeared to be characterized by a TCR beta motif composed of several highly homologous amino acid variants. The disease-linked clones were reported to be significantly enriched in matched synovial fluid samples from ankylosing spondylitis patients. Some motif variants had previously been reported in the synovial fluid and blood of reactive arthritis patients, which suggests shared mechanisms of disease initiation.

The reads were generated on an Illumina HiSeq 2500. TCR beta libraries were prepared by quantitative 5'-RACE with molecular barcodes. The source study handled its data this way. A new computational method based on a probabilistic model of VDJ rearrangement was used to identify disease-linked TCR variants. The public reads were reprocessed in TCRdb via fastp at Q25 and MiXCR, keeping in-frame beta chains. When rows share a CDR3 protein, they turn into one entry using the most common DNA and genes. TCRdb, not the authors, supplied the V and J calls. This sample is represented by some 130,000 distinct CDR3 sequences; about 7% of them were singletons. The ten largest clonotypes hold under 15% of the sample. Sequencing was carried out using blood, either unsorted or a sorted T cell fraction (not recorded which). The TCR comes from a female donor with ankylosing spondylitis or in good health (not recorded which).

At the DNA level, the sequence is TGTGCCAGCAGACTCGGGACTAGTCAGTATTTT. This encodes CASRLGTSQYF. The chain uses TRBV12-3 or TRBV12-4 and TRBJ2-3, and TRBD2 matches 8 of the central bases. The CDR3 measures 11 amino acids from cysteine to phenylalanine. Left in the record is the CDR3 DNA by itself, 33 bases read in frame from the first base. V is pruned by 6 bases and J by 12 bases, leaving 5 bases of the junction without a gene match.